These 17 T cell receptor beta chains originate from one sample sequenced in a study of Graves' ophthalmopathy and Graves' hyperthyroidism. Investigators amplified TCR beta CDR3 regions from RNA transcripts. HTBI primers primed a first-round RT-PCR, and a second-round multiplex PCR followed. TCRdb re-called the multiplex PCR reads through MiXCR, storing one row per CDR3 protein. Among about 390,000 distinct CDR3 sequences listed, roughly 15% were seen once. Material for sequencing was peripheral blood. The receptors stem from a woman between 18 and 29 years old with stable Graves' hyperthyroidism.

This clonotype came up a few times. This sequence joins TRBV18 and TRBJ1-1; D is ambiguous. CDR3 length: 14 amino acids. Germline V CDR1 and CDR2: KGHSH, LQKENI. V was cut by 2 bases and J by 2 bases, with 9 bases left in between. CDR3 coding DNA: TGTGCCAGCTCACCAAGCGGCTCAAACACTGAAGCTTTCTTT. Translation gives CASSPSGSNTEAFF.

This clonotype has a count of ten or more. J is TRBJ1-2 and V is TRBV6-5, with D possibly matching TRBD1 (5 bases). CDR3 length equals 15 residues. V lost 2 bases and J 6 bases, leaving 16 bases between the germline ends. From germline, CDR1 is MNHEY and CDR2 SVGAGI. DNA for the CDR3: TGTGCCAGCAGTTACGTTTTTGGGACGGCCGATGGCTACACCTTC. Translated, it gives CASSYVFGTADGYTF.

This clonotype came up many times. In DNA form, the CDR3 reads TGTGCCAGCGGGCTTCGGACAGCCACCACCGGGGAGCTGTTTTTT. Translating gives CASGLRTATTGELFF. The chain combines TRBV12-3 or TRBV12-4 with TRBJ2-2; a weak D match, TRBD1 (6 bases). V was pared by 8 bases and J by 4 bases, with 17 bases between. CDR3 length: 15 amino acids.

Only a few counts were recorded for this clonotype. The chain carries TRBV11-2 and TRBJ2-6, with unresolved D. Trimming shortened V by 5 bases and J by 1 base, and 18 bases separated the two germline ends. This CDR3 contains 18 residues. Germline V gene sequence: CDR1 SGHAT, CDR2 FQNNGV. CDR3 nucleotide sequence: TGTGCCAGCAGCCACGGTGGAACCTTTACATCTGGGGCCAACGTCCTGACTTTC. The encoded protein is CASSHGGTFTSGANVLTF.

This clonotype was picked up many times. The V gene is TRBV27, the J gene TRBJ2-7; D possibly corresponds to TRBD2 (5 bases). Per the germline V gene, CDR1 is MNHEY and CDR2 is SMNVEV (reference sequence). Trimming cost V 5 bases and J 9 bases, with 17 bases left between them. The CDR3 is 13 amino acids. The CDR3: CASSIDGVTVQYF. The CDR3 bases are TGTGCCAGCAGTATCGACGGGGTAACGGTGCAGTACTTC.

Many counts were recorded for this clonotype. The gene calls are TRBV5-6 and TRBJ2-4, with a tentative D call TRBD1 (5 bases). Germline V gene lookup returns CDR1 SGHDT and CDR2 YYEEEE. The CDR3 sequence is 15 residues long. V was trimmed by 1 base and J by 0 bases, leaving 8 bases between them. This CDR3 reads CASSLPGPAKNIQYF. CDR3 coding DNA: TGTGCCAGCAGCTTGCCAGGGCCAGCCAAAAACATTCAGTACTTC.

This clonotype occurred many times. V and J are TRBV24-1 and TRBJ1-2; 8 nucleotides agree with TRBD1. This CDR3 spans 14 amino acids. Germline CDR1 and CDR2: KGHDR and SFDVKD. After removal of 9 bases from V and 6 bases from J, the junction contained 11 bases not matched to a gene. In DNA form, the CDR3 reads TGTGCCACCCACGCAGGACAGGGAAGAAATGGCTACACCTTC. This translates into CATHAGQGRNGYTF.

The chain links TRBV12-3 or TRBV12-4 to TRBJ1-1, with a possible D match to TRBD1 (5 bases). This CDR3 spans 13 amino acids. Trimming left V 11 bases short and J 1 base short, with 14 bases between. The CDR3 DNA sequence: TGTGCCTCCTCCGGACATTCGAACACTGAAGCTTTCTTT. It codes for CASSGHSNTEAFF.

This clonotype was seen many times. The chain combines TRBV12-3 or TRBV12-4 with TRBJ2-7; 8 bases align to TRBD1. The V gene end was trimmed by 7 bases and the J gene end by 2 bases; junction bases not matched to a gene: 10. This CDR3 has 15 residues. CDR3 sequence: CASTPTGTGTYEQYF. The CDR3 nucleotides are TGTGCCAGCACCCCCACCGGGACAGGTACCTACGAGCAGTACTTC.

This clonotype has a count of ten or more. Here the CDR3 reads CSVVESSYGYTF. The CDR3 DNA sequence: TGCAGCGTTGTTGAAAGTTCCTATGGCTACACCTTC. The chain combines TRBV29-1 with TRBJ1-2; D remains unclear. V dropped 4 bases and J dropped 4 bases, with 10 bases sitting between them. Germline V CDR1 and CDR2: SQVTM, ANQGSEA. The CDR3 contains 12 residues.

J is TRBJ2-7 and V is TRBV5-1, with TRBD2 matching over 11 bases. Germline CDR1 SGHRS, CDR2 YFSETQ. V gave up 4 bases and J gave up 3 bases; unmatched junction bases: 6. The CDR3 sequence is 15 residues long. The CDR3 bases are TGCGCCAGCAGCGCTAGCGGGGGGCCGATCTACGAGCAGTACTTC. This translates into CASSASGGPIYEQYF.

This clonotype showed up many times. J is TRBJ1-1 and V is TRBV6-1, with 7 bases identical to TRBD1. CDR1 is MNHNS, CDR2 SASEGT, per germline. This CDR3 comprises 14 residues. The J segment lost 0 bases and the V segment lost 9 bases, leaving 7 bases of the junction unmatched. CDR3: CASDRAALNTEAFF. The CDR3 DNA reads TGTGCCAGTGACAGGGCGGCCCTGAACACTGAAGCTTTCTTT.

The chain joins TRBV7-2 to TRBJ2-7; 8 bases align to TRBD1. V gave up 3 bases and J gave up 2 bases; unmatched junction bases: 9. The CDR3 is made up of 16 amino acids. From germline, CDR1 is SGHTA and CDR2 FQGNSA. DNA for the CDR3: TGTGCCAGCAGCTTGCGGTACCTGGGACAGGCCTACGAGCAGTACTTC. Amino acids: CASSLRYLGQAYEQYF.

This clonotype has ten or more counts. V usage is TRBV6-2 or TRBV6-3 and J usage is TRBJ2-4, with D hard to call. The V end was cut by 2 bases, the J end by 0 bases, with 8 bases between. The CDR3 consists of 15 residues. Germline loops: CDR1 MNHEY, CDR2 SVGEGT. This CDR3 reads CASSYDGIAKNIQYF. The CDR3 bases are TGTGCCAGCAGTTACGATGGGATAGCCAAAAACATTCAGTACTTC.

At least ten counts were recorded for this clonotype. The chain employs TRBV20-1 and TRBJ1-3, with D perhaps matching TRBD1 (5 bases). V dropped 5 bases and J dropped 0 bases, with 20 bases sitting between them. The CDR3 has 17 residues. Germline V lookup: CDR1 DFQATT, CDR2 SNEGSKA (reference sequence). CDR3: CSAYGSGGRYSGNTIYF. The CDR3 region has the DNA TGCAGTGCTTATGGGTCCGGGGGTCGGTACTCTGGAAACACCATATATTTT.

This clonotype was seen a few times. In DNA, the CDR3 is TGCAGTGCTACTAGCGGGGGGGCAGAGACCCAGTACTTC. This codes for CSATSGGAETQYF. This sequence joins TRBV20-1 and TRBJ2-5; 12 bases fit TRBD2. CDR3 length: 13 residues. The V gene's germline CDR1 is DFQATT and CDR2 SNEGSKA (reference sequence). The J segment lost 4 bases and the V segment lost 4 bases, leaving 1 base of the junction unmatched.

This clonotype showed up many times. V gene TRBV15 combines with J gene TRBJ2-7, with 9 bases aligning to TRBD1. The germline gives CDR1 LNHNV, CDR2 YYDKDF (reference sequence). The V gene end was trimmed by 6 bases and the J gene end by 5 bases; junction bases not matched to a gene: 5. The CDR3 is 13 amino acids. CDR3 coding DNA: TGTGCCACCAGTCGAACAGGGGGCAACGAGCAGTACTTC. Encoded protein: CATSRTGGNEQYF.